This TCR beta chain stems from a study of Graves' ophthalmopathy and Graves' hyperthyroidism. Stable hyperthyroidism meant no progression to ophthalmopathy within 18 months of follow-up. Amplification targeted the TCR beta CDR3 regions, with RNA transcripts as the source material. RT-PCR with HTBI primers came first, then second-round multiplex PCR. MiXCR, applied by TCRdb to the multiplex PCR reads, yields one record per CDR3 protein. The sample records some 350,000 distinct CDR3 sequences, about a sixth being singletons. Sequencing used peripheral blood. This TCR was recovered from an adult woman with stable Graves' hyperthyroidism.

The chain's CDR3 is CASSYRFDGLQETQYF. The CDR3 bases are TGTGCCAGCAGTTATAGGTTCGACGGCCTCCAAGAGACCCAGTACTTC. The chain recombines TRBV6-5 with TRBJ2-5; D is uncertain. From germline, CDR1 is MNHEY and CDR2 SVGAGI. V was clipped by 3 bases and J by 1 base, with 15 bases between them. The CDR3 is 16 amino acids.